This is a list of T cell receptor beta chains from one sample in a study of T-cell reconstitution after alpha-beta-depleted transplantation in children. TCRdb processed the PCR reads anew with MiXCR; each CDR3 protein has one entry. The table records about 460,000 distinct CDR3 sequences, about an eighth of them present only once. The sample in question was PBMCs, mostly from graft donor cells, obtained 180 days after TCRalphabeta/CD19-depleted stem cell transplant. The receptors come from a female patient aged 2-10 years who had a stem cell transplant for aplastic anemia, so the T cells may come from the graft donor. Each CDR3 is given with its conserved first and last residue. Fields, in order: V gene, D gene, clone size, J gene, CDR3 protein, CDR3 DNA. D genes are given only for firm matches. Some rows mark clone size as missing; the rest say once, few, many or name a class of expanded clone.

>TRBV5-1|-|-|TRBJ1-1
CASSPEGTEAFF
TGCGCCAGCAGCCCGGAAGGAACTGAAGCTTTCTTT
>TRBV29-1|-|few|TRBJ1-2
CSVEGAGYTF
TGCAGCGTGGAAGGGGCTGGCTACACCTTC
>TRBV24-1|TRBD1|few|TRBJ2-2
CATSDLKGAFPAVNTGELFF
TGTGCCACCAGTGATTTGAAGGGGGCCTTTCCGGCCGTGAACACCGGGGAGCTGTTTTTT
>TRBV7-2|TRBD2|-|TRBJ2-1
CASSLVGGDYNEQFF
TGTGCCAGCAGCTTAGTGGGGGGGGACTACAATGAGCAGTTCTTC
>TRBV29-1|TRBD2|few|TRBJ2-3
CSVDCSGSTDTQYF
TGCAGCGTTGATTGTAGCGGGAGTACAGATACGCAGTATTTT
>TRBV13|-|-|TRBJ1-5
CASSYGTGGNQPQHF
TGTGCCAGCAGCTACGGGACTGGGGGAAATCAGCCCCAGCATTTT
>TRBV5-6|TRBD1|-|TRBJ2-4
CASSEDRDRGKNIQYF
TGTGCCAGCAGCGAGGACCGGGACAGGGGCAAAAACATTCAGTACTTC
>TRBV6-2/TRBV6-3|-|-|TRBJ2-1
CASSYMRVVGNEQFF
TGTGCCAGCAGTTACATGAGGGTAGTGGGGAATGAGCAGTTCTTC
>TRBV28|TRBD2|few|TRBJ2-1
CASSTPTSGSSNEQFF
TGTGCCAGCAGTACACCTACTAGCGGGAGTTCCAATGAGCAGTTCTTC
>TRBV28|-|few|TRBJ2-2
CASRAGTGELFF
TGTGCCAGCAGGGCGGGGACCGGGGAGCTGTTTTTT
>TRBV6-5|-|many|TRBJ2-2
CASSYSRDPGELFF
TGTGCCAGCAGTTACTCGCGGGACCCCGGGGAGCTGTTTTTT
>TRBV12-3/TRBV12-4|-|many|TRBJ2-2
CASSLGVHLNTGELFF
TGTGCCAGCAGTTTGGGGGTCCATTTGAACACCGGGGAGCTGTTTTTT
>TRBV28|TRBD2|-|TRBJ2-7
CASSQGGAGGNEQYF
TGTGCCAGCAGCCAGGGAGGCGCGGGAGGGAACGAGCAGTACTTC
>TRBV24-1|-|-|TRBJ1-2
CATSDESDSSFYGYTF
TGTGCCACCAGTGACGAGAGCGACAGCTCATTTTATGGCTACACCTTC
>TRBV7-9|-|-|TRBJ2-5
CASSLEARQETQYF
TGTGCCAGCAGCTTAGAGGCTAGGCAAGAGACCCAGTACTTC
>TRBV3-1|-|few|TRBJ1-4
CASSQEPGVANEKLFF
TGTGCCAGCAGCCAAGAGCCAGGGGTCGCTAATGAAAAACTGTTTTTT
>TRBV21-1|-|-|TRBJ2-1
CASSNRTGRNEQFF
TGTGCCAGCAGCAACAGGACAGGGAGGAATGAGCAGTTCTTC
>TRBV5-1|TRBD2|few|TRBJ2-3
CASSLTVGLAGGTDTQYF
TGCGCCAGCAGCTTGACAGTGGGACTAGCGGGAGGCACAGATACGCAGTATTTT
>TRBV20-1|-|-|TRBJ2-7
CTCGQGTYEQYF
TGCACCTGTGGCCAGGGGACCTACGAGCAGTACTTC
>TRBV21-1|-|few|TRBJ2-5
CASSWASGLSEETQYF
TGTGCCAGCAGCTGGGCTAGCGGACTCTCTGAAGAGACCCAGTACTTC
>TRBV18|-|-|TRBJ1-1
CASSPEAPEAFF
TGTGCCAGCTCACCGGAGGCCCCTGAAGCTTTCTTT
>TRBV6-1|TRBD2|many|TRBJ2-2
CASSVTPTSGSTGELFF
TGTGCCAGCAGTGTAACTCCGACTAGCGGGTCTACCGGGGAGCTGTTTTTT
>TRBV18|TRBD2|-|TRBJ2-7
CASSPSGGPYEQYF
TGTGCCAGCTCACCATCGGGAGGGCCCTACGAGCAGTACTTC
>TRBV25-1|TRBD1|-|TRBJ2-1
CASSENPGQGAYNEQFF
TGTGCCAGCAGTGAAAACCCCGGACAGGGGGCTTACAATGAGCAGTTCTTC
>TRBV29-1|TRBD1|few|TRBJ2-5
CSVEGGQAGNLQETQYF
TGCAGCGTTGAAGGTGGACAGGCCGGAAACCTTCAAGAGACCCAGTACTTC
>TRBV5-1|TRBD2|-|TRBJ2-7
CASSVGGLAISYEQYF
TGCGCCAGCAGCGTGGGGGGACTAGCGATATCCTACGAGCAGTACTTC
>TRBV5-1|TRBD2|-|TRBJ2-1
CASSSATSGRSYNEQFF
TGCGCCAGCAGTTCCGCCACTAGCGGGAGGTCCTACAATGAGCAGTTCTTC
>TRBV20-1|-|many|TRBJ1-3
CSASIRGTRNTIYF
TGCAGTGCTAGTATCCGGGGAACCCGAAACACCATATATTTT
>TRBV4-3|-|few|TRBJ2-1
CASSQVGTFFNEQFF
TGCGCCAGCAGCCAAGTCGGGACTTTTTTTAATGAGCAGTTCTTC
>TRBV18|-|few|TRBJ1-5
CASSPKAGESNQPQHF
TGTGCCAGCTCACCAAAGGCAGGTGAGAGCAATCAGCCCCAGCATTTT
>TRBV10-3|TRBD1|few|TRBJ2-3
CAISEDRGRDTQYF
TGTGCCATCAGTGAGGACAGGGGGCGGGATACGCAGTATTTT
>TRBV10-3|-|-|TRBJ2-1
CAISGGPLADEQFF
TGTGCCATCAGTGGGGGACCCCTGGCCGATGAGCAGTTCTTC
>TRBV27|-|few|TRBJ2-7
CASSRAPTYEQYF
TGTGCCAGCAGCCGGGCCCCTACCTACGAGCAGTACTTC
>TRBV7-7|-|many|TRBJ2-3
CASSFRVGADTQYF
TGTGCCAGCAGCTTTAGGGTTGGCGCAGATACGCAGTATTTT
>TRBV6-1|-|-|TRBJ1-3
CASSAPPGAGNTIYF
TGTGCCAGCAGTGCCCCCCCCGGGGCAGGAAACACCATATATTTT
>TRBV20-1|-|many|TRBJ2-2
CSASQAANTGELFF
TGCAGTGCTAGTCAGGCGGCGAACACCGGGGAGCTGTTTTTT
>TRBV12-3/TRBV12-4|-|few|TRBJ2-2
CASRGRAKMVNTGELFF
TGTGCCAGCAGGGGACGAGCGAAAATGGTGAACACCGGGGAGCTGTTTTTT
>TRBV6-2/TRBV6-3|TRBD2|few|TRBJ2-1
CASSRSGRRYNEQFF
TGTGCCAGCAGTCGGAGCGGGAGGCGTTACAATGAGCAGTTCTTC
>TRBV7-2|-|many|TRBJ1-2
CASSPQTGANYGYTF
TGTGCCAGCAGCCCTCAGACAGGCGCTAACTATGGCTACACCTTC
>TRBV10-3|-|-|TRBJ2-5
CAISELLATRGGETQYF
TGTGCCATCAGTGAGTTGCTAGCAACCCGCGGAGGAGAGACCCAGTACTTC
>TRBV20-1|TRBD2|-|TRBJ2-3
CSATVYPGLAGASTDTQYF
TGCAGTGCTACCGTGTATCCGGGACTAGCGGGTGCTAGCACAGATACGCAGTATTTT
>TRBV12-3/TRBV12-4|-|few|TRBJ1-2
CASSFGGGHGYTF
TGTGCCAGCAGTTTTGGGGGCGGCCATGGCTACACCTTC
>TRBV2|-|-|TRBJ1-6
CASSEGWPSSYNSPLHF
TGTGCCAGCAGTGAGGGGTGGCCCAGCTCCTATAATTCACCCCTCCACTTT
>TRBV29-1|-|many|TRBJ1-5
CSVEGRHYSNQPQHF
TGCAGCGTTGAGGGGCGGCACTATAGCAATCAGCCCCAGCATTTT
>TRBV11-2|TRBD2|few|TRBJ2-3
CASSPRTSGIYTDTQYF
TGTGCCAGCAGCCCAAGGACTAGCGGGATTTACACAGATACGCAGTATTTT
>TRBV20-1|TRBD2|many|TRBJ2-1
CSARARGRFGEQFF
TGCAGTGCTAGAGCTCGCGGGAGGTTTGGTGAGCAGTTCTTC